This T cell receptor (beta chain) was identified in a study of T cell responses to AZD1222 COVID-19 vaccine. CDR1 and CDR2 (germline): MNHNY, SVGAGI (reference sequence). The V end lost 4 bases, the J end lost 7 bases, and 2 bases lay between the germline ends. The CDR3 is 11 residues long. The method was immunoSEQ multiplex PCR; TCRdb's version includes in-frame clones alone and lacks a portion of them. This sample has around 160,000 clones, with more than 85% found just once. The receptor was derived from an adult in good health. This chain joins TRBV6-6 and TRBJ1-6; no definite D call. The sample in question was peripheral blood, obtained on day 0 of AZD1222 vaccination. The DNA of the CDR3 is TGTGCCAGCAGTTCAAATTCACCCCTCCACTTT. Amino acid sequence: CASSSNSPLHF.